This paragraph covers one TCR beta chain sequence. Its target is unknown. The entry originates in a study of cytomegalovirus exposure and HLA in healthy donors. As for the study in general: Prior work identified about 120 million unique TCR beta sequences in approximately 180 million T cells. Study findings and constraints: The productive fraction for most TCR beta V segments was about 87% or about 30% in an earlier analysis. The investigators catalogued 150 to 200 TCR beta chains as cytomegalovirus-associated.

CDR3 length equals 17 residues. With V trimmed by 0 bases and J by 2 bases, 4 bases remained unmatched. Looked up from germline, CDR1 is SGHDT and CDR2 is YYEEEE. In the PCR, 60 Vbeta and 13 Jbeta primers were used. Profiling relied on immunoSEQ multiplex PCR, and the TCRdb table lists in-frame clones only, not all of them. The sample records about 280,000 clones, roughly 89% being singletons. The source is a woman between 18 and 29 years old in good health and CMV-seronegative. This sequence joins TRBV5-6 and TRBJ2-5; TRBD2 matches at 13 bases. Sequencing was carried out using PBMCs. The chain's CDR3 is CASSLGLAGGWQETQYF. For the CDR3, the DNA is TGTGCCAGCAGCTTGGGACTAGCGGGGGGTTGGCAAGAGACCCAGTACTTC.